The 28 T cell receptor beta chains listed next were all sequenced from one sample in a study of shared clonotypes between healthy human individuals. Libraries were prepared by immunoSEQ multiplex PCR; TCRdb keeps only in-frame clonotypes and omits some of them. The sample consists of over 1.4 million clones, more than 95% of them appearing once. The sequenced material came from naive CD4+ T cells sorted from blood. Subset reported: CD45RA+ positively selected. The receptors originated from a man aged 30 to 39 in good health.

The chain joins TRBV18 to TRBJ1-1; possible D gene TRBD1, 6 bases. This CDR3 region has 17 residues. The V gene lost 6 bases and the J gene lost 0 bases, with 20 bases spanning the gap. Germline CDR1 reads KGHSH; CDR2 reads LQKENI. The CDR3 nucleotides read TGTGCCAGCTCCGACAAGAGGCCCGACAGGCTGAACACTGAAGCTTTCTTT. The encoded protein is CASSDKRPDRLNTEAFF.

The chain employs TRBV9 and TRBJ2-7, with TRBD2 matching over 9 bases. Trimming took 0 bases from V and 3 from J; bases not matched to a gene: 4. The CDR3 contains 15 residues. The V gene's germline CDR1 is SGDLS and CDR2 YYNGEE. For the CDR3, the DNA is TGTGCCAGCAGCGTAGCCGGGACTAGCATCTACGAGCAGTACTTC. It specifies CASSVAGTSIYEQYF.

The chain links TRBV9 to TRBJ1-3; no clear D. Per the germline V gene, CDR1 is SGDLS and CDR2 is YYNGEE. V lost 3 bases and J 8 bases, leaving 21 bases between the germline ends. The CDR3 is 16 residues long. CDR3 in DNA: TGTGCCAGCAGCGAGAGTCCGGGCCAGCTCGGTCACACCATATATTTT. It specifies CASSESPGQLGHTIYF. Full variable domain (rest looked up from reference TRBV9 and TRBJ1-3): DSGVTQTPKHLITATGQRVTLRCSPRSGDLSVYWYQQSLDQGLQFLIQYYNGEERAKGNILERFSAQQFPDLHSELNLSSLELGDSALYFCASSESPGQLGHTIYFGEGSWLTVV.

The V gene is TRBV9, the J gene TRBJ1-2; tentative D call: TRBD1 (5 bases). Trimming left V 2 bases short and J 6 bases short, with 14 bases between. Germline V CDR1 and CDR2: SGDLS, YYNGEE. The CDR3 loop spans 14 amino acids. This CDR3 is CASSVGTPGNGYTF. The CDR3, as DNA: TGTGCCAGCAGCGTCGGGACTCCGGGCAATGGCTACACCTTC.

A remark on this clone: The same CDR3 can be traced to other DNA sequences in this sample. The chain uses TRBV28 and TRBJ2-5; D is unclear. Trimming pared 2 bases from V and 4 bases from J, leaving 2 bases between. The length of the CDR3 is 11 residues. CDR1 is MDHEN and CDR2 is SYDVKM in the germline V gene. Written as DNA, the CDR3 is TGTGCCAGCAGTTTAGTAGAGACCCAGTACTTC. It codes for CASSLVETQYF.

CDR3 residues: CASSTGTSILEQYF. The CDR3 region has the DNA TGTGCCAGCAGCACCGGGACTAGCATCCTCGAGCAGTACTTC. The V call is TRBV7-9, the J call TRBJ2-7, with TRBD2 matching 9 bases. Germline CDR1 is SEHNR and CDR2 is FQNEAQ (reference sequence). The CDR3 is 14 residues long. Trimming removed 5 bases from V and 6 bases from J; junction bases left unmatched: 8.

The rearrangement joins TRBV13 to TRBJ2-7; D possibly corresponds to TRBD2 (5 bases). V was trimmed by 1 base and J by 6 bases, leaving 7 bases between them. The CDR3 is 12 residues long. The germline gives CDR1 PRHDT, CDR2 FYEKMQ (reference sequence). DNA for the CDR3: TGTGCCAGCAGCTTAGTAGGAGGCGAGCAGTACTTC. Translated, it gives CASSLVGGEQYF. Full variable domain (missing parts from reference TRBV13 and TRBJ2-7): AAGVIQSPRHLIKEKRETATLKCYPIPRHDTVYWYQQGPGQDPQFLISFYEKMQSDKGSIPDRFSAQQFSDYHSELNMSSLELGDSALYFCASSLVGGEQYFGPGTRLTVT.

Concerning this clone itself: Distinct nucleotide sequences in the sample also encode this CDR3. The V and J genes are TRBV9 and TRBJ2-3; D call uncertain. This CDR3 is 12 amino acids long. CDR1 and CDR2 from the germline V gene are SGDLS and YYNGEE. Trimming took off 4 bases at V and 0 bases at J, with 3 bases between the two ends. DNA for the CDR3: TGTGCCAGCAGCAGGAGCACAGATACGCAGTATTTT. Amino acid sequence: CASSRSTDTQYF.

This chain uses TRBV4-3 with TRBJ2-1; TRBD2 agrees at 10 bases. V dropped 4 bases and J dropped 9; count of bases not matched to a gene: 9. This CDR3 is 15 amino acids long. Germline V gene lookup returns CDR1 LGHNA and CDR2 YSLEER. The CDR3 region has the DNA TGCGCCAGCAGCCTAACTAGCGGGGCTCCCGGTGAGCAGTTCTTC. Protein product: CASSLTSGAPGEQFF.

This clone was seen once. The genes are TRBV6-5 and TRBJ2-3; 7 nucleotides align to TRBD1. The V gene end was trimmed by 4 bases and the J gene end by 2 bases; junction bases not matched to a gene: 9. Germline V gene data show CDR1 as MNHEY and CDR2 as SVGAGI. CDR3 length: 16 amino acids. CDR3: CASSSNRDSFTDTQYF. The CDR3 region has the DNA TGTGCCAGCAGTTCAAACCGGGACAGCTTCACAGATACGCAGTATTTT.

The chain couples TRBV6-1 to TRBJ2-7; D gene unclear. V lost 10 bases to trimming and J lost 1 base, with 17 bases between them. This CDR3 region has 14 residues. Per germline, CDR1 MNHNS and CDR2 SASEGT. CDR3 nucleotide sequence: TGTGCCAACTCGGACGGAATTGGATCCTACGAGCAGTACTTC. Translating it yields CANSDGIGSYEQYF.

This sequence joins TRBV5-1 and TRBJ1-2; D remains unclear. Germline CDR1 and CDR2: SGHRS and YFSETQ. This CDR3 region has 15 residues. Trimming removed 2 bases from V and 1 base from J, with 12 bases in between. CDR3 in amino acids: CASSFDPAFNYGYTF. The CDR3 DNA sequence: TGCGCCAGCAGCTTTGACCCAGCATTTAACTATGGCTACACCTTC.

The chain recombines TRBV5-1 with TRBJ1-4; tentatively, D is TRBD1 (6 bases). This CDR3 is built from 14 residues. V lost 4 bases, J lost 7 bases, and 14 bases lay in between. Germline-derived CDR1 and CDR2 are SGHRS and YFSETQ. CDR3 sequence reads: CASSVRGAGEKLFF. The CDR3 DNA follows: TGCGCCAGCAGCGTGCGGGGGGCCGGTGAAAAACTGTTTTTT.

The rearrangement links TRBV2 to TRBJ2-1; the match to TRBD2 covers 11 bases. CDR1 SNHLY and CDR2 FYNNEI come from the germline V gene. Trimming removed 5 bases from V and 8 bases from J; junction bases left unmatched: 8. The CDR3 extends over 15 amino acids. Written as DNA, the CDR3 is TGTGCCAGCAGTCCCCTGACTAGCGGGACCGATGAGCAGTTCTTC. Protein: CASSPLTSGTDEQFF.

V gene TRBV5-1 combines with J gene TRBJ2-1; TRBD1 or TRBD2 may be the D gene (5 bases each). CDR1 is SGHRS and CDR2 is YFSETQ in the germline V gene. The CDR3 contains 15 residues. The V end lost 4 bases, the J end lost 2 bases, and 13 bases lay between the germline ends. The CDR3 DNA is TGCGCCAGCAGCCTGTTGGGGGAAACCTACAATGAGCAGTTCTTC. This translates into CASSLLGETYNEQFF.

V gene TRBV28 combines with J gene TRBJ1-2; D not resolved. This CDR3 is built from 16 residues. Germline CDR1 reads MDHEN; CDR2 reads SYDVKM. Trimming stripped 3 bases from V and 7 bases from J, with 21 bases between. CDR3 residues: CASSFTGSPSTGGYTF. The CDR3 DNA follows: TGTGCCAGCAGTTTCACCGGCAGCCCATCAACCGGTGGCTACACCTTC.

This chain joins TRBV11-3 and TRBJ1-3; D gene uncertain. CDR1 is SGHNT and CDR2 is YENEEA in the germline V gene. This CDR3 is 13 amino acids long. The germline V and J ends were trimmed by 5 bases and 7 bases, with 12 bases remaining between them. In nucleotides, the CDR3 is TGTGCCAGCAGCCCGGGAAGTGGGAACACCATATATTTT. Its translation is CASSPGSGNTIYF.

Written as DNA, the CDR3 is TGTGCCAGTAGTATAGCCGTCGGCACAGATACGCAGTATTTT. This translates into CASSIAVGTDTQYF. The chain combines TRBV19 with TRBJ2-3; no firm D call. CDR3 length: 14 amino acids. Germline V lookup: CDR1 LNHDA, CDR2 SQIVND (reference sequence). V was clipped by 1 base and J by 1 base, with 6 bases between them. Looking up the rest from reference TRBV19 and TRBJ2-3 gives the full variable domain: DGGITQSPKYLFRKEGQNVTLSCEQNLNHDAMYWYRQDPGQGLRLIYYSQIVNDFQKGDIAEGYSVSREKKESFPLTVTSAQKNPTAFYLCASSIAVGTDTQYFGPGTRLTVL.

The CDR3 DNA is TGTGCCATCAGTGAGTCCCTGCTGGCACAAGAGACCCAGTACTTC. Its protein is CAISESLLAQETQYF. This chain links TRBV10-3 with TRBJ2-5; no firm D call. In germline, CDR1 is ENHRY, CDR2 SYGVKD. CDR3 length equals 15 residues. Between the trimmed V and J ends, which lost 0 bases and 2 bases, there was a span of 10 bases.

The rearrangement joins TRBV13 to TRBJ1-5, with D perhaps TRBD1 (5 bases). The length of the CDR3 is 14 residues. Trimming removed 1 base at V and 6 bases at J, with 10 bases between. Germline CDR1 reads PRHDT; CDR2 reads FYEKMQ (reference sequence). CDR3 sequence: CASSLAGFGQPQHF. The CDR3 DNA reads as TGTGCCAGCAGCTTAGCAGGGTTTGGTCAGCCCCAGCATTTT.

On this clone: The same CDR3 can be traced to other DNA sequences in this sample. The chain uses TRBV28 and TRBJ1-1; D gene ambiguous. Germline CDR1 and CDR2: MDHEN and SYDVKM. This CDR3 is 10 amino acids long. The V end was cut by 4 bases, the J end by 9 bases, with 6 bases between. The chain's CDR3 is CASSSSKAFF. In nucleotides, the CDR3 is TGTGCCAGCAGTTCGTCAAAAGCTTTCTTT.

The sample holds one count of this clone. This rearrangement joins TRBV6-1 to TRBJ2-1; D not resolved. The CDR3 spans 14 residues. Germline values: CDR1 MNHNS, CDR2 SASEGT. V dropped 4 bases and J dropped 3 bases, with 10 bases sitting between them. The CDR3 loop is CASSVVEIYNEQFF. CDR3 DNA: TGTGCCAGCAGTGTCGTTGAAATCTACAATGAGCAGTTCTTC.

This chain joins TRBV6-1 and TRBJ2-2; TRBD2 matches 7 bases. The germline gives CDR1 MNHNS, CDR2 SASEGT. V lost 2 bases to trimming and J lost 4 bases; unmatched junction nucleotides: 4. This CDR3 has 15 amino acids. Written as DNA, the CDR3 is TGTGCCAGCAGTGAAAGTGCTAGCGGCACCGGGGAGCTGTTTTTT. Its protein is CASSESASGTGELFF.

The chain recombines TRBV5-1 with TRBJ1-1; 7 bases are shared with TRBD1. Germline CDR1 SGHRS, CDR2 YFSETQ. The V and J ends lost 4 bases and 0 bases, in that order; junction bases with no gene match: 6. This CDR3 has 15 residues. CDR3 nucleotide sequence: TGCGCCAGCAGCGCGGCGACAGGGATGAACACTGAAGCTTTCTTT. It codes for CASSAATGMNTEAFF.

This chain connects TRBV30 to TRBJ1-1, with 10 bases identical to TRBD1. This CDR3 region has 15 residues. Trimming removed 2 bases from V and 3 bases from J; junction bases left unmatched: 6. Germline V gene lookup returns CDR1 GTSNPN and CDR2 SVGIG (reference sequence). The CDR3 spells CAWSKRDRGDTEAFF. Written as DNA, the CDR3 is TGTGCCTGGAGTAAACGGGACAGGGGAGACACTGAAGCTTTCTTT.

A single count supports this clone. V usage is TRBV5-4 and J usage is TRBJ2-7; 9 bases line up with TRBD2. Trimming cost V 4 bases and J 3 bases; bases outside gene matches: 5. This CDR3 spans 14 amino acids. The germline V gene encodes CDR1 SGHNT and CDR2 YYREEE (reference sequence). The CDR3 DNA reads as TGTGCCAGCAGCGTAGCGGGAGATCTCTACGAGCAGTACTTC. Protein: CASSVAGDLYEQYF.

The chain employs TRBV18 and TRBJ2-1; D may be TRBD2 (6 bases). There are 15 residues in the CDR3. The V end was cut by 3 bases, the J end by 4 bases, with 13 bases between. Germline lookup yields CDR1 KGHSH and CDR2 LQKENI. CDR3 region: CASSPDVDYYNEQFF. The CDR3 DNA is TGTGCCAGCTCACCCGACGTGGACTATTACAATGAGCAGTTCTTC.

The V and J genes are TRBV28 and TRBJ1-1; 10 nucleotides agree with TRBD1. The CDR3 sequence is 17 residues long. Germline V gene lookup returns CDR1 MDHEN and CDR2 SYDVKM. J was trimmed by 6 bases and V by 1 base; bases with no gene match: 11. CDR3 sequence reads: CASSLFTRGDRGPEAFF. The CDR3 DNA follows: TGTGCCAGCAGTTTATTTACGAGGGGGGACAGGGGTCCTGAAGCTTTCTTT.